This TCR beta chain derives from a study of shared clonotypes between healthy human individuals. Repertoires were generated with immunoSEQ multiplex PCR, while TCRdb's copy carries only in-frame clones and drops some. Of around 650,000 clones in the sample, approximately 96% are singletons; the top ten hold less than 0.13%. Naive CD8 populations comprised CD45RO-negative cells positively selected for CCR7, excluding terminally differentiated effector memory CD45RA+ cells. This clone occurred once. What it binds is unknown. This CDR3 region has 13 residues. Study-wide points: It was the non-shared clonotypes that had lower generation probabilities than clonotypes shared by all four donors. A few donors had approximately 4.6% of their naive CD4 clonotypes in common.

The sequence was collected from a woman aged 30 to 39 in good health. Sequencing was done on a sample of naive CD8+ T cells sorted from blood. V gene TRBV21-1 combines with J gene TRBJ1-1; TRBD1 is taken as the D call from the table, unchecked against the DNA. TRBV21-1 has pseudogene status. CDR3 sequence reads: CASSYRGNTEAFF. The CDR3 DNA reads as TGTGCCAGCAGCTACAGGGGGAACACTGAAGCTTTCTTT.